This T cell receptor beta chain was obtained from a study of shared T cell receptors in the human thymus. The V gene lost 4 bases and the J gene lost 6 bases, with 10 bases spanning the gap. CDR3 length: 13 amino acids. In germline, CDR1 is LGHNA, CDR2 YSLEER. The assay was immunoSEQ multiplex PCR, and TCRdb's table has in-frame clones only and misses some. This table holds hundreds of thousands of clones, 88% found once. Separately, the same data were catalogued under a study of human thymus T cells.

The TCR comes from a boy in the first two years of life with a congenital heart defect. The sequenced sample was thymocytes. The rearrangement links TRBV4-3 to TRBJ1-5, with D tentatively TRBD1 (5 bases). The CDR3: CASSPHQGQPQHF. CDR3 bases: TGCGCCAGCAGCCCGCACCAGGGTCAGCCCCAGCATTTT.